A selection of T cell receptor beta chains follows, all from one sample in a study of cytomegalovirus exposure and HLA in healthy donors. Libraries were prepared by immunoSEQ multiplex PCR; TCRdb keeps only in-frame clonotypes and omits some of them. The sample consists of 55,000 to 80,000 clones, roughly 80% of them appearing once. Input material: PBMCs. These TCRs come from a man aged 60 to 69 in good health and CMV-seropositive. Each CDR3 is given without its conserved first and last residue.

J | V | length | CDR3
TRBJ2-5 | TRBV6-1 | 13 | ASSEIQGGQETQY
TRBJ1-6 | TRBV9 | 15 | ASSPGVYASYNSPLH
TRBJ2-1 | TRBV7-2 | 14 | ASSRPSGSSYNEQF
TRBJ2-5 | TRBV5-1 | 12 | ASSLVDRVETQY
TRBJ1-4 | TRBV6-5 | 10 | ASTDRGEKLF
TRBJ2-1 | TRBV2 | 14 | ASSALVLGSYNEQF
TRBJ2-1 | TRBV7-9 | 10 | ASSFGGDEQF
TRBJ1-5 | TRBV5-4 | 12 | ASSLAGVEQPQH
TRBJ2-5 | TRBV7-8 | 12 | ASSPTPYQETQY
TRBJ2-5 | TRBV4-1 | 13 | ASSHGTSGRETQY
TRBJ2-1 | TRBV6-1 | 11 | ASRGGAVHEQF
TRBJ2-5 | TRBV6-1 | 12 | ASRRMTGAETQY
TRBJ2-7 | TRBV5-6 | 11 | ASSPSGLALEY
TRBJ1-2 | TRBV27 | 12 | ASSLHGRAYGYT
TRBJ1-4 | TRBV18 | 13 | ASSLTDIGKEKLF
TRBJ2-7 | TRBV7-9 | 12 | ASSSWTAPYEQY
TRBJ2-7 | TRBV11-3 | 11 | ASSFPSSYEQY
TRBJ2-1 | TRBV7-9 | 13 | ASSSLGGSDNEQF
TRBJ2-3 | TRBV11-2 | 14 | ASSSTSGGRRVTQY
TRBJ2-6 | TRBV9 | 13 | ASSALYSGANVLT
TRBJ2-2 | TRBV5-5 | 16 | ASSLRPGLAGDTGELF
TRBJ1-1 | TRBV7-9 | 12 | ASSLDTVNTEAF
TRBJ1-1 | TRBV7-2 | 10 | ASSLNSRGAF
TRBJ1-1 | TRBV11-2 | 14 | ASSSGQGASFAEAF
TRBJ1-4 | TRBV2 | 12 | ASSDHRVNEKLF
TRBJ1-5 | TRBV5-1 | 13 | ASSWTGGDNQPQH
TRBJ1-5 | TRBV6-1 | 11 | ASGDRANQPQH
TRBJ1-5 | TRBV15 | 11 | ATSRDPDQPQH
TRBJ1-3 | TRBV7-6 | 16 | ASSLADRGRSSGNTIY
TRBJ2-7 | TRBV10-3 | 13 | AIKTGTSGTYEQY
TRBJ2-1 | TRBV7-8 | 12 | ASSPRVSYNEQF
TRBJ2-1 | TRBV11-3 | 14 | ASSLGRHGSYNEQF
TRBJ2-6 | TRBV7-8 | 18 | ASSLVGRGQALSGANVLT
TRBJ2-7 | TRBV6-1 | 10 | ASSSQGWEQY
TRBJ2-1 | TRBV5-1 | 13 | ASSITAQGRDEQF
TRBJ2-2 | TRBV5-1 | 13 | ASSLTPQGNGELF
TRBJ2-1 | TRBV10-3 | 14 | AISGLAGGLNRGQF
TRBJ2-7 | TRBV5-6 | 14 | ASSSGSDRGGNEQY
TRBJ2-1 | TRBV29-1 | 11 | SVPGLADAEQF